These 10 T cell receptor beta chains were all obtained from the same sample, sequenced in a study of blood T cell repertoires in COVID-19. Generated by immunoSEQ multiplex PCR, the TCRdb table keeps only in-frame clones and is missing some. This table holds about 250,000 clones, about 89% found once. Sequencing was performed on peripheral blood. The receptors originated from a woman aged 60-70 years who had recovered from COVID-19.

V and J are TRBV4-1 and TRBJ2-3; TRBD2 agrees at 8 bases. J lost 7 bases, V lost 5 bases, and 11 bases had no gene match. In germline, CDR1 is MGHRA, CDR2 YSYEKL. The CDR3 has 15 amino acids. The CDR3 bases are TGCGCCAGCAGCGTCCTTAGCGGGACCGCCAATACGCAGTATTTT. Translating gives CASSVLSGTANTQYF.

V is TRBV7-2 and J is TRBJ2-1, with 11 bases lining up with TRBD2. The CDR3 covers 16 residues. The germline V gene has CDR1 SGHTA and CDR2 FQGNSA. After removal of 7 bases from V and 4 bases from J, the junction contained 9 bases not matched to a gene. The CDR3 DNA follows: TGTGCCAGCACTACTAGACGGACTAGCGGGTACAATGAGCAGTTCTTC. It encodes CASTTRRTSGYNEQFF.

The gene calls are TRBV11-2 and TRBJ2-1; 9 bases match TRBD1. The germline gives CDR1 SGHAT, CDR2 FQNNGV. CDR3 length: 17 amino acids. The V gene end was trimmed by 5 bases and the J gene end by 6 bases; junction bases not matched to a gene: 14. CDR3 residues: CASSRHLRDRAGNEQFF. The DNA of the CDR3 is TGTGCCAGCAGCCGACACCTCCGGGACAGGGCCGGCAATGAGCAGTTCTTC.

The J gene is TRBJ2-4, the V gene TRBV19; 8 positions agree with TRBD2. The V segment lost 4 bases and the J segment 0 bases; nucleotides outside the gene matches: 8. The CDR3 has 17 amino acids. Germline assignment: CDR1 LNHDA and CDR2 SQIVND (reference sequence). This chain's CDR3 is CASSTTSSGLAKNIQYF. In nucleotides, the CDR3 is TGTGCCAGTAGTACCACGTCTAGCGGGTTAGCCAAAAACATTCAGTACTTC.

This clone occurred a few times. The chain employs TRBV7-9 and TRBJ2-1; D perhaps matches TRBD1 (6 bases). V gave up 5 bases and J gave up 7 bases, with 21 bases separating them. Germline V gene lookup returns CDR1 SEHNR and CDR2 FQNEAQ (reference sequence). The CDR3 consists of 16 residues. In DNA form, the CDR3 reads TGTGCCAGCAGCCCCCTTATCAGCCTTAGGGGGAATGAGCAGTTCTTC. This gives the protein CASSPLISLRGNEQFF.

This chain joins TRBV6-6 and TRBJ2-7; 11 nucleotides match TRBD1. The germline V gene has CDR1 MNHNY and CDR2 SVGAGI (reference sequence). V dropped 2 bases and J dropped 8; count of bases not matched to a gene: 8. The CDR3 is made up of 15 amino acids. The CDR3 region has the DNA TGTGCCAGCAGTTACCCGGGACAGGGGGTTACGAAGCAGTACTTC. Translated, it gives CASSYPGQGVTKQYF.

The chain uses TRBV7-3 and TRBJ2-3; maybe TRBD1 (6 bases). The CDR3 is 14 amino acids. Trimming pared 4 bases from V and 1 base from J, leaving 9 bases between. Germline CDR1 is SGHTA and CDR2 is FQGTGA. The CDR3 sequence is CASSYTGRTDTQYF. In nucleotides, the CDR3 is TGTGCCAGCAGCTATACAGGGCGCACAGATACGCAGTATTTT.

This clone was observed a single time. Other nucleotide sequences from this sample produce the same CDR3. This chain links TRBV28 with TRBJ1-2; D unclear. V was cut by 2 bases and J by 5 bases, with 6 bases left in between. The CDR3 has 12 amino acids. CDR1 and CDR2 from the germline V gene are MDHEN and SYDVKM. CDR3 region: CASSLRLYGYTF. The CDR3 DNA is TGTGCCAGCAGTTTACGCCTATATGGCTACACCTTC.

The chain uses TRBV6-6 and TRBJ2-7; 8 bases align to TRBD1. This CDR3 contains 13 residues. In germline, CDR1 is MNHNY, CDR2 SVGAGI (reference sequence). V shed 6 bases, J shed 3 bases, and the junction held 4 bases outside the gene matches. The CDR3 sequence: CASSPGTGYEQYF. Here the CDR3 DNA reads TGTGCCAGCAGCCCCGGGACAGGCTACGAGCAGTACTTC.

V usage is TRBV4-2 and J usage is TRBJ2-1; 8 positions match TRBD2. The CDR3 is 16 amino acids. Per germline, CDR1 LGHNA and CDR2 YNFKEQ. The J segment lost 9 bases and the V segment lost 2 bases, leaving 12 bases of the junction unmatched. CDR3 bases: TGTGCCAGCAGCCAAAGACGGGGGGGCCGATTTGGTGAGCAGTTCTTC. This gives the protein CASSQRRGGRFGEQFF.